This T cell receptor beta chain was identified in a study of blood T cell repertoires in COVID-19. The assay was immunoSEQ multiplex PCR, and TCRdb's table has in-frame clones only and misses some. The sample contains around 500,000 clones, roughly 88% of which appear only once. The CDR3 is 15 residues long. The germline CDR1 and CDR2 sequences are SGHNT and YYREEE (reference sequence). Trimming at V came to 4 bases and at J to 6 bases, leaving 10 bases not matched to a gene. The chain is built from TRBV5-4 and TRBJ2-3; 8 nucleotides match TRBD1. What was sequenced was PBMCs or T cells enriched from blood (not recorded which). The sequence came from a woman aged 40-49 years who had recovered from COVID-19. CDR3 in amino acids: CASSQGRNRGDTQYF. CDR3 nucleotides: TGTGCCAGCAGCCAGGGACGGAACAGGGGGGATACGCAGTATTTT.